This T cell receptor beta chain was recovered during a study of blood T cell repertoires in COVID-19. As for the study in general: In each case, the material was cDNA or gDNA derived from T cells, B-cell-depleted T cells, or PBMCs.

Original methodology: Reference gene primer amplification in the assay estimated nucleated cell counts. Method: immunoSEQ multiplex PCR; TCRdb's copy keeps in-frame clones and lacks some. D and trimming were read from the DNA, whereas the V and J calls and clone size are those reported in that table. The data hold about 350,000 clones, with roughly 87% observed a single time. In terms of age and location, participants ranged from roughly 18 to 90 years and lived in about two dozen US areas. Cohort 3 recovery required two negative PCRs, clearance, or symptom resolution. The CDR3 runs 15 residues. The ends were cut back, 0 bases at V and 0 bases at J, with 8 bases in the middle. Germline assignment: CDR1 LGHNA and CDR2 YNFKEQ.

The sample was PBMCs or T cells enriched from blood (not recorded which). The TCR originated in a woman between 25 and 40 years old who had recovered from COVID-19. The chain is built from TRBV4-2 and TRBJ1-2; weak D call: TRBD1 (6 bases). In nucleotides, the CDR3 is TGTGCCAGCAGCCAAGAACAGGGATCTAACTATGGCTACACCTTC. Its protein is CASSQEQGSNYGYTF.